This T cell receptor beta chain was recovered during a study of blood T cell repertoires in COVID-19. With regard to this clone: This same CDR3 is encoded by further DNA sequences in the sample.

Original processing methods: Scientists estimated how many nucleated cells there were by amplifying reference gene primers. Repertoires were generated with immunoSEQ multiplex PCR, while TCRdb's copy carries only in-frame clones and drops some. V and J calls and clone size are given by that table; D and trimming were obtained from the DNA. Seen here are 67,000 or so clones, roughly 80% observed once, and the top ten hold approximately 0.8%. CDR3 length: 12 residues. V lost 6 bases to trimming and J lost 4 bases, with 10 bases between them. CDR1 and CDR2 from the germline V gene are MNHEY and SVGEGT. The clonotype originates from a woman in her 70s with acute or convalescent COVID-19. The chain uses TRBV6-2 or TRBV6-3 and TRBJ2-7; the D is unclear. The sequencing input was peripheral blood. The CDR3 reads CASSATGYEQYF. CDR3 coding DNA: TGTGCCAGCAGCGCAACCGGGTACGAGCAGTACTTC.